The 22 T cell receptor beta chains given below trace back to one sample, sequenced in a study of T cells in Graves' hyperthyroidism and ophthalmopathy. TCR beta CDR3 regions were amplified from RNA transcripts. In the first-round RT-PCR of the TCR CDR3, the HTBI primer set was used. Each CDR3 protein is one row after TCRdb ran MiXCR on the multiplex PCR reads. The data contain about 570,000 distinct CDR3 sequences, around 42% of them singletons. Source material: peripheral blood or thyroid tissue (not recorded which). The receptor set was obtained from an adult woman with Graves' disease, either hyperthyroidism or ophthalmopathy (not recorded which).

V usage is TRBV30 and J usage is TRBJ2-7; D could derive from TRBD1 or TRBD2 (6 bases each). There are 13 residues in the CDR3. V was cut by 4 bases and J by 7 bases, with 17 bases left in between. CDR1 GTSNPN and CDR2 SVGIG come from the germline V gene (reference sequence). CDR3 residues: CAWTSGGPGEQYF. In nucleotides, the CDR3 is TGTGCCTGGACCTCCGGGGGCCCTGGAGAGCAGTACTTC.

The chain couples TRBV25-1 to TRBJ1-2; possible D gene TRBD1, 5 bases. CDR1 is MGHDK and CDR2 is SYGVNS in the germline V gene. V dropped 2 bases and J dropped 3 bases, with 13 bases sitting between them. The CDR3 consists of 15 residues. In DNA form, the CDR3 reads TGTGCCAGCAGTGAAGATGGCAGGGAGGACTATGGCTACACCTTC. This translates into CASSEDGREDYGYTF.

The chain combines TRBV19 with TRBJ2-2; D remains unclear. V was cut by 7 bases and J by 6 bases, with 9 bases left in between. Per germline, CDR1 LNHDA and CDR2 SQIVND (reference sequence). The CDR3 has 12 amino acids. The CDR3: CASKLRAGELFF. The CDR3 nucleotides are TGTGCCAGTAAGTTGCGAGCCGGGGAGCTGTTTTTT.

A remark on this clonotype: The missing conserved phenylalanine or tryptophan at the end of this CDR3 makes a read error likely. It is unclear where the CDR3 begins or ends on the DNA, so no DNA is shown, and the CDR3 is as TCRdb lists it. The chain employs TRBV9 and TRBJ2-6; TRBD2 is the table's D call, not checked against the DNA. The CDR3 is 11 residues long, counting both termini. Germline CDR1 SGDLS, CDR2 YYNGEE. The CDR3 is CASSVGSGRDT.

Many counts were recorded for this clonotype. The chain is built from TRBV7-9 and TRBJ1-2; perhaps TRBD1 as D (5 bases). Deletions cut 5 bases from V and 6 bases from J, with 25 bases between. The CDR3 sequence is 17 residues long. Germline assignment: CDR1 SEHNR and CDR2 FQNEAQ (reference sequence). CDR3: CASSLWPIDFRDHGYTF. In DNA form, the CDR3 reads TGTGCCAGCAGCCTATGGCCCATCGATTTCAGGGACCATGGCTACACCTTC. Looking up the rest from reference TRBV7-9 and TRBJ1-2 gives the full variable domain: DTGVSQNPRHKITKRGQNVTFRCDPISEHNRLYWYRQTLGQGPEFLTYFQNEAQLEKSRLLSDRFSAERPKGSFSTLEIQRTEQGDSAMYLCASSLWPIDFRDHGYTFGSGTRLTVV.

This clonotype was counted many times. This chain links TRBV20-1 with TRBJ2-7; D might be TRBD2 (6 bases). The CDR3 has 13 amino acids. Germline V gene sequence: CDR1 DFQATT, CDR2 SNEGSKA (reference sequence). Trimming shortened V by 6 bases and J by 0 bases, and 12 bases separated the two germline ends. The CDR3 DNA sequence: TGCAGTGCGAGTGCGGGACTCTCCTACGAGCAGTACTTC. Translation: CSASAGLSYEQYF.

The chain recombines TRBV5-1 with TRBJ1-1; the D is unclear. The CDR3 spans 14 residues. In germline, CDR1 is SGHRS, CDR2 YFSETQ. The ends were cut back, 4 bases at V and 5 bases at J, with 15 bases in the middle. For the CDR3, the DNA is TGCGCCAGCAGCGTAGGATATCTCTTAACTGAAGCTTTCTTT. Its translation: CASSVGYLLTEAFF.

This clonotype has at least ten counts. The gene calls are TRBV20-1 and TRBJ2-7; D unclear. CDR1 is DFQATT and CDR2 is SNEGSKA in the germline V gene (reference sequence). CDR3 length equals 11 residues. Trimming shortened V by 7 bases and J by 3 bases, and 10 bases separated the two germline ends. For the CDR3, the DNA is TGCAGTGTTGGTCTAATCTACGAGCAGTACTTC. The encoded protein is CSVGLIYEQYF.

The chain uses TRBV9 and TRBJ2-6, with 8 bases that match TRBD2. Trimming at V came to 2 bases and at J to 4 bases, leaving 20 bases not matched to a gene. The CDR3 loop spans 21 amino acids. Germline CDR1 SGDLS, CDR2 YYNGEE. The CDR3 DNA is TGTGCCAGCAGCGTCCATACTAGCGGAAGCTCGGGGGGCCCCGGGGCCAACGTCCTGACTTTC. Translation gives CASSVHTSGSSGGPGANVLTF.

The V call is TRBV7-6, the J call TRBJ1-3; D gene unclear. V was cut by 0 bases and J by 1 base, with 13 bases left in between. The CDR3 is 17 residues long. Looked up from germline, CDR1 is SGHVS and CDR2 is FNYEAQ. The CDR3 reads CASSLARRASSGNTIYF. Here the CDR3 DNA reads TGTGCCAGCAGCTTAGCGCGGAGGGCCTCTTCTGGAAACACCATATATTTT.

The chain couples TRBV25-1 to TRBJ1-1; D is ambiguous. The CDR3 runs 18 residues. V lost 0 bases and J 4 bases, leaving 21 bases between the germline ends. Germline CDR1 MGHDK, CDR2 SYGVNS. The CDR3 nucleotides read TGTGCCAGCAGTGAATACGGTATCAACAGCCCGCAGAGCACTGAAGCTTTCTTT. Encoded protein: CASSEYGINSPQSTEAFF.

CDR3 DNA sequence: TGTGCCAGCAGTGAAATCCGAGGACCTAGAGATCAGCCCCAGCATTTT. Protein sequence: CASSEIRGPRDQPQHF. The chain carries TRBV2 and TRBJ1-5; no clear D gene. Germline assignment: CDR1 SNHLY and CDR2 FYNNEI. The CDR3 has 16 amino acids. V was trimmed by 2 bases and J by 5 bases, leaving 16 bases between them.

The CDR3 reads CASSSALRTDTQYF. CDR3 DNA sequence: TGCGCCAGCAGCTCAGCCTTGCGCACAGATACGCAGTATTTT. The chain carries TRBV5-1 and TRBJ2-3; D ambiguous. Germline V gene sequence: CDR1 SGHRS, CDR2 YFSETQ. Trimming removed 3 bases at V and 1 base at J, with 9 bases between. This CDR3 contains 14 residues. The whole variable domain, remainder taken from reference TRBV5-1 and TRBJ2-3, is KAGVTQTPRYLIKTRGQQVTLSCSPISGHRSVSWYQQTPGQGLQFLFEYFSETQRNKGNFPGRFSGRQFSNSRSEMNVSTLELGDSALYLCASSSALRTDTQYFGPGTRLTVL.

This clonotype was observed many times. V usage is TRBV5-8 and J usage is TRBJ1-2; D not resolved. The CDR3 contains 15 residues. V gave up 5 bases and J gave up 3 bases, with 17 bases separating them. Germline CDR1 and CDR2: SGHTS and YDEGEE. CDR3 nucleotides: TGTGCCAGCAGACCAGCCATAGATTCTGACTATGGCTACACCTTC. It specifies CASRPAIDSDYGYTF.

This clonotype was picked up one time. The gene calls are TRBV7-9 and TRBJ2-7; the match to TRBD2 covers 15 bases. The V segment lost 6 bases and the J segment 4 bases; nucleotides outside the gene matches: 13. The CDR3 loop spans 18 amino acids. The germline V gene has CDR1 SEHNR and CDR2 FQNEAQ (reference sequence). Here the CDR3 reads CASSSGLAGGPVGYEQYF. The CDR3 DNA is TGTGCCAGCAGTTCCGGACTAGCGGGAGGGCCAGTGGGGTACGAGCAGTACTTC.

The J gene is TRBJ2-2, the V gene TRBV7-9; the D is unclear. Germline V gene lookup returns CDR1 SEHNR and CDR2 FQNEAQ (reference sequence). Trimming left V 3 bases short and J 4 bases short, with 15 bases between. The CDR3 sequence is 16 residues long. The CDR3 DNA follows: TGTGCCAGCAGCTTGGTCGAGACTTCTCCCACCGGGGAGCTGTTTTTT. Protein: CASSLVETSPTGELFF.

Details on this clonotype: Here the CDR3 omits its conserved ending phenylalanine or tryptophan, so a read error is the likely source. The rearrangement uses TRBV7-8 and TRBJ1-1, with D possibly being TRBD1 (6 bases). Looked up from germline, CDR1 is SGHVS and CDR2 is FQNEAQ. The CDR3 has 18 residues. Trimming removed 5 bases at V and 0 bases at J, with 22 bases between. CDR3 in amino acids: CASSLEITGNYMNTEAFS. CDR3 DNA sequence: TGTGCCAGCAGCCTAGAGATTACAGGGAACTATATGAACACTGAAGCTTTCTCT.

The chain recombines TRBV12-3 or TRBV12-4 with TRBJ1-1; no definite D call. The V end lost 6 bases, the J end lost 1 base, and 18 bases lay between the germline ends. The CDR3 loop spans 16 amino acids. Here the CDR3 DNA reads TGTGCCAGCAGCCCCCCCTGGGCAGGCCGGAACACTGAAGCTTTCTTT. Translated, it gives CASSPPWAGRNTEAFF.

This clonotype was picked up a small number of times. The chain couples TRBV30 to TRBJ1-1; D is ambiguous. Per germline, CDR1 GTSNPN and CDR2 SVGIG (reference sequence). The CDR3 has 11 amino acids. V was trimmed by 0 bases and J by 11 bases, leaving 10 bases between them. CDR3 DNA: TGTGCCTGGAGTGTAGCGGGCACGGCTTTCTTT. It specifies CAWSVAGTAFF.

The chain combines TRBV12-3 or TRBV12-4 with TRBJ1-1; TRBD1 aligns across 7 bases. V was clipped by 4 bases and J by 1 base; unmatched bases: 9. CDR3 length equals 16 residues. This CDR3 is CASSWPGQLSNTEAFF. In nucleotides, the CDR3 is TGTGCCAGCAGTTGGCCGGGACAGCTCTCGAACACTGAAGCTTTCTTT.

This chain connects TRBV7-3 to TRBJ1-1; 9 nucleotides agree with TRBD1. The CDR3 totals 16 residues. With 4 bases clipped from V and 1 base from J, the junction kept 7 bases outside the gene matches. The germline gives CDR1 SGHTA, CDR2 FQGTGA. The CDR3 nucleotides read TGTGCCAGCAGCTATGGGACAGGGAAAAGGAACACTGAAGCTTTCTTT. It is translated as CASSYGTGKRNTEAFF.

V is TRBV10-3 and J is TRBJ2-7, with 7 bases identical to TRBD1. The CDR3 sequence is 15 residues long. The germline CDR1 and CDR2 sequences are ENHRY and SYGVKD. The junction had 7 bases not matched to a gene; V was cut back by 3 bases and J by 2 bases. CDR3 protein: CAISDLGTVAYEQYF. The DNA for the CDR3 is TGTGCCATCAGTGACCTCGGGACAGTAGCCTACGAGCAGTACTTC.